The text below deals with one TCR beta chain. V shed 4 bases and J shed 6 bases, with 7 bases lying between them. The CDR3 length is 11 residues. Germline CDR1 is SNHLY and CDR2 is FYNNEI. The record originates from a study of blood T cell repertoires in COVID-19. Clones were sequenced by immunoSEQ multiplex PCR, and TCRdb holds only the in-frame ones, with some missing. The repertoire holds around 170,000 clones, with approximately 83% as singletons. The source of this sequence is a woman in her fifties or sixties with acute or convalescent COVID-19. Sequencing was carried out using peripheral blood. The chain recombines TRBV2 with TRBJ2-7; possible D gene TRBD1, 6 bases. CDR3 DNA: TGTGCCAGCAGTGTGACAGGCGAGCAGTACTTC. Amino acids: CASSVTGEQYF.